This is a list of T cell receptor beta chains from one sample in a study of blood T cell repertoires in COVID-19. Assay used: immunoSEQ multiplex PCR; TCRdb lists only in-frame clones, some missing. This table holds 150,000 to 200,000 clones, roughly 90% found once. Sequenced sample: peripheral blood. The receptors derive from a man aged 25-45 years with COVID-19, enrolled during active disease. CDR3s include the opening cysteine and the closing phenylalanine or tryptophan. A D gene is named only where the DNA matches it firmly. Clone size, where shown, is once, few, many, or a class for clones that have expanded.

clone_size: NA
v_call: TRBV19
j_call: TRBJ1-5
d_call: NA
cdr3_nt: TGTGCCAGTAGTATCGGCAATCAGCCCCAGCATTTT
cdr3_aa: CASSIGNQPQHF

clone_size: NA
v_call: TRBV25-1
j_call: TRBJ2-7
d_call: TRBD2
cdr3_nt: TGTGCCAGCAGTGAGGGGGGGGGACGCAACGAGCAGTACTTC
cdr3_aa: CASSEGGGRNEQYF

clone_size: NA
v_call: TRBV19
j_call: TRBJ2-1
d_call: TRBD1
cdr3_nt: TGTGCCAGTAGTAACCCCCCGCTTGGCAGGGGGCGCTTTTATGAGCAGTTCTTC
cdr3_aa: CASSNPPLGRGRFYEQFF

clone_size: NA
v_call: TRBV29-1
j_call: TRBJ1-2
d_call: NA
cdr3_nt: TGCAGCGCCAGGGATTCGAACGACTATGGCTACACCTTC
cdr3_aa: CSARDSNDYGYTF

clone_size: NA
v_call: TRBV10-3
j_call: TRBJ2-5
d_call: TRBD2
cdr3_nt: TGTGCCATCAGTCGAGATGCACTAGCGGGAGGATGGGAGACCCAGTACTTC
cdr3_aa: CAISRDALAGGWETQYF

clone_size: NA
v_call: TRBV28
j_call: TRBJ2-5
d_call: TRBD2
cdr3_nt: TGTGCCAGCAGTTTACGTCTAGCGGGAGGGCCTATGAAAGAGACCCAGTACTTC
cdr3_aa: CASSLRLAGGPMKETQYF

clone_size: once
v_call: TRBV14
j_call: TRBJ2-5
d_call: NA
cdr3_nt: TGTGCCAGCAGCCAATTCTTATTGCAGGGGGAGACCCAGTACTTC
cdr3_aa: CASSQFLLQGETQYF

clone_size: NA
v_call: TRBV29-1
j_call: TRBJ2-7
d_call: TRBD1
cdr3_nt: TGCAGCGTTAACCAAGTAGTGGGACAGGTCTACGAGCAGTACTTC
cdr3_aa: CSVNQVVGQVYEQYF

clone_size: NA
v_call: TRBV28
j_call: TRBJ1-5
d_call: TRBD1
cdr3_nt: TGTGCCAGCAGACCAACAGGGGGCAGGGAACGACAGCCCCAGCATTTT
cdr3_aa: CASRPTGGRERQPQHF

clone_size: NA
v_call: TRBV6-2/TRBV6-3
j_call: TRBJ1-5
d_call: TRBD1
cdr3_nt: TGTGCCAGCAGTTCCGACAGGGGCAATCAGCCCCAGCATTTT
cdr3_aa: CASSSDRGNQPQHF

clone_size: NA
v_call: TRBV7-9
j_call: TRBJ2-7
d_call: TRBD1
cdr3_nt: TGTGCCAGCAGCTCGCGCCCCGATCGGGACAGCTCCTACGAGCAGTACTTC
cdr3_aa: CASSSRPDRDSSYEQYF

clone_size: once
v_call: TRBV5-4
j_call: TRBJ2-2
d_call: TRBD2
cdr3_nt: TGTGCCAGCAGCCAGGGAGGGACCGGGGAGCTGTTTTTT
cdr3_aa: CASSQGGTGELFF

clone_size: NA
v_call: TRBV14
j_call: TRBJ1-1
d_call: NA
cdr3_nt: TGTGCCAGCAGCCTAGACTTGGGAGAGACAAACACTGAAGCTTTCTTT
cdr3_aa: CASSLDLGETNTEAFF

clone_size: NA
v_call: TRBV7-2
j_call: TRBJ1-3
d_call: TRBD1
cdr3_nt: TGTGCCAGCAGCCCTCGGACCGACAGGGTTATTGGAAACACCATATATTTT
cdr3_aa: CASSPRTDRVIGNTIYF

clone_size: NA
v_call: TRBV7-2
j_call: TRBJ2-7
d_call: NA
cdr3_nt: TGTGCCAGCAGCTTAGCGCGACTAGTCGTCGAGCAGTACTTC
cdr3_aa: CASSLARLVVEQYF

clone_size: NA
v_call: TRBV3-1/TRBV3-2
j_call: TRBJ2-7
d_call: TRBD2
cdr3_nt: TGTGCCAGCAGCCAAGATTTAGGTCCCCTAGCGGCCTTCTACGAGCAGTACTTC
cdr3_aa: CASSQDLGPLAAFYEQYF

clone_size: NA
v_call: TRBV6-4
j_call: TRBJ1-2
d_call: TRBD1
cdr3_nt: TGTGCCAGCTCAGCCGGGACAGCATCCTATGGCTACACCTTC
cdr3_aa: CASSAGTASYGYTF

clone_size: NA
v_call: TRBV2
j_call: TRBJ1-4
d_call: NA
cdr3_nt: TGTGCCAGCAGTGAGCGACAATCACCCCCAACTAATGAAAAACTGTTTTTT
cdr3_aa: CASSERQSPPTNEKLFF

clone_size: NA
v_call: TRBV3-1/TRBV3-2
j_call: TRBJ2-3
d_call: NA
cdr3_nt: TGTGCCAGCAGCCTCAGGAACTCCGGCACAGATACGCAGTATTTT
cdr3_aa: CASSLRNSGTDTQYF

clone_size: NA
v_call: TRBV6-6
j_call: TRBJ2-2
d_call: TRBD1
cdr3_nt: TGTGCCAGCGCCGGGACAGAGAACACCGGGGAGCTGTTTTTT
cdr3_aa: CASAGTENTGELFF

clone_size: once
v_call: TRBV4-3
j_call: TRBJ2-3
d_call: TRBD1
cdr3_nt: TGCGCCAGCAGCCGACAGGGCGGGACAGATACGCAGTATTTT
cdr3_aa: CASSRQGGTDTQYF

clone_size: NA
v_call: TRBV24-1
j_call: TRBJ2-2
d_call: NA
cdr3_nt: TGTGCCACCAGTGATTTTGTTAACAGACCAAACACCGGGGAGCTGTTTTTT
cdr3_aa: CATSDFVNRPNTGELFF

clone_size: NA
v_call: TRBV6-5
j_call: TRBJ1-2
d_call: TRBD1
cdr3_nt: TGTGCCAGCAGTTACTCGGACAGGGACTATGGCTACACCTTC
cdr3_aa: CASSYSDRDYGYTF

clone_size: NA
v_call: TRBV5-8
j_call: TRBJ1-6
d_call: TRBD1
cdr3_nt: TGTGCCAGCAGCGATCGACAGGGAACTAATTCACCCCTCCACTTT
cdr3_aa: CASSDRQGTNSPLHF

clone_size: NA
v_call: TRBV7-2
j_call: TRBJ2-3
d_call: TRBD2
cdr3_nt: TGTGCCAGCAGCCGCCCGGGACTAGCGGGGGACACAGATACGCAGTATTTT
cdr3_aa: CASSRPGLAGDTDTQYF

clone_size: NA
v_call: TRBV19
j_call: TRBJ2-5
d_call: TRBD1
cdr3_nt: TGTGCCAGTAGTATAACCGGACAGGGTTTGGGCCAGTACTTC
cdr3_aa: CASSITGQGLGQYF

clone_size: NA
v_call: TRBV28
j_call: TRBJ2-7
d_call: NA
cdr3_nt: TGTGCCAGCAGTTTGACAGGGACTGACTACGAGCAGTACTTC
cdr3_aa: CASSLTGTDYEQYF

clone_size: NA
v_call: TRBV10-1
j_call: TRBJ1-2
d_call: NA
cdr3_nt: TGCGCCAGCACCAAAGGGGATTTCTATGGCTACACCTTC
cdr3_aa: CASTKGDFYGYTF

clone_size: NA
v_call: TRBV27
j_call: TRBJ2-7
d_call: TRBD2
cdr3_nt: TGTGCCAGCAGTTACTCCGGGGGGGCCTACTACGAGCAGTACTTC
cdr3_aa: CASSYSGGAYYEQYF

clone_size: NA
v_call: TRBV23-1
j_call: TRBJ2-3
d_call: NA
cdr3_nt: TGCGCCAGCACAAATACGCAGTATTTT
cdr3_aa: CASTNTQYF

clone_size: NA
v_call: TRBV19
j_call: TRBJ1-3
d_call: NA
cdr3_nt: TGTGCCAGTAGTCCGGGGAACTCTGGAAACACCATATATTTT
cdr3_aa: CASSPGNSGNTIYF